Below, one T cell receptor (beta chain) is given with its context. Its cognate antigen has yet to be identified. Base-call qualities are not available, and no considerably larger clone is one nucleotide away. The sample comes from a study of blood T cells in healthy people across ages (dated by TCRdb to between 2015 and 2017). For the study in its entirety: In model experiments, template switching captured about one uniquely barcoded TCR beta cDNA molecule for every two T cells. The study measured age-related changes in TCR beta repertoire diversity using deep sequencing normalized with unique cDNA molecular identifiers. Four age groups were formed from the donors: young (average roughly 16 years), middle-aged (approximately 42), aged (about 62) and long-lived (roughly 88). To avoid experimental bias, donors of different ages were randomly spread across the sequencing lanes. For two donors (one aged 18 to 30 and one aged 80 or older), the study analyzed two additional independent replicas of 1 million unique cDNA reads from the same blood draw. What the study reported, not specific to this receptor: Estimates of total diversity from one million sequenced T cells were regarded as lower bounds and underestimates. Since profiling was done on bulk unsorted PBMCs, naive and antigen-experienced compartments could not be conclusively compared. Compared with the aged group, more naive CD4+ T cells, fewer expanded clones and increased TCR diversity were shown by the long-lived group, suggesting age selection. There was a strong correlation between observed TCR beta diversity and the percentage of naive T cells measured by flow cytometry. Because the CMV infection status of the donors was unknown, age-related changes in expanded clonotypes may potentially have been confounded. As age increased, observed TCR beta diversity per million T cells dropped in a roughly linear way, and a significant reduction was already evident by age around 41.

The CDR3 goes from the cysteine to the phenylalanine over 16 residues. Here the CDR3 DNA is all that survives: 48 bases in frame from base 1. The CDR1 and CDR2 encoded by the germline V gene (reference sequence) are SEHNR and FQNEAQ. After removal of 6 bases from V and 2 bases from J, the junction retains 13 bases not matched to a gene. Preparation of the library involved 5' RACE. The sample was run on an Illumina HiSeq 2500. A second roughly 6 to 12 cycle PCR used a sample-barcoded 5' primer and a J-beta primer mix. A template-switch 5' adaptor carrying 12 random nucleotides introduced a unique molecular identifier onto each TCR beta cDNA molecule. Each sample yielded at least 2.5 million CDR3-containing paired-end reads. The Mint cDNA synthesis kit, primed by a TRBC-specific oligonucleotide, was used to synthesize first-strand cDNA from all RNA. Following uracil-DNA glycosylase treatment, all cDNA underwent a first 18-cycle PCR with the universal primers M1SS and BC2_uni_R. The original methods were these. For normalization, 1 million high-quality reads were randomly selected from each sample, with every read carrying a distinct molecular identifier. Instead of being binned into consensus sequences, reads that shared molecular identifiers were thrown out. MiTCR, run with a Q25 quality threshold and the strictest error-elimination algorithm, handled CDR3 identification, clonotype clustering and error correction. A nonparametric unseen species model with Euler transformation was used to estimate a lower bound on total TCR beta diversity. The raw public reads went through TCRdb reprocessing: fastp at Q25, MiXCR clone calling, in-frame beta chains kept. Rows with a matching CDR3 protein are joined into one entry that keeps the most common DNA and genes. The authors' filters were not applied to this entry. The sample table shows almost 800,000 distinct CDR3 sequences, and over 45% are seen once. The ten largest clones capture around 22% of the sample.

The 39 donors, aged 6 to 90 years, were systemically healthy Caucasian individuals from Russia. Each donor gave roughly 9 milliliters of peripheral blood, drawn into EDTA-treated Vacutainer tubes. Ficoll-Paque density-gradient centrifugation was used to isolate PBMCs, with at least 6 million per sample. Trizol reagent was used to extract total RNA from the PBMCs, yielding at least 5 micrograms per sample. The percentages of naive CD45RAhigh/CD27high T cells were determined by flow cytometry on a PBMC aliquot from every donor. The sequenced material came from blood. This chain joins TRBV7-9 to TRBJ2-7; 7 central nucleotides agree with TRBD2. The source is a man aged 25-40 years in good health. CDR3 reads: CASRPQSASGTYEQYF. The DNA sequence reads TGTGCCAGCAGACCCCAGTCGGCTAGCGGAACCTACGAGCAGTACTTC.